Listed below are T cell receptor beta chains from one sample, sequenced in a study of blood T cells in healthy people across ages. TCRdb recomputed calls from the 5' RACE reads with MiXCR, one row per CDR3 protein. The data contain hundreds of thousands of distinct CDR3 sequences, roughly 64% of them singletons. Sample: blood. These receptors all stem from a man aged 25-45 years in good health. The CDR3 runs from the conserved cysteine through the conserved F or W. A D gene is named only where the DNA matches it firmly. Rows give clone size only sometimes, using once, few, many, or a class for an expanded clone.

j_gene | v_gene | d_gene | abundance | CDR3nt | CDR3aa
TRBJ2-7 | TRBV7-9 | . | . | TGTGCCAGCAGCCCCCCGACAGGCCCCGAGCAGTACTTC | CASSPPTGPEQYF
TRBJ2-1 | TRBV4-3 | . | few | TGCGCCAGCAGCCAAGAGGATAATCTCGACTTCGAGCAGTTCTTC | CASSQEDNLDFEQFF
TRBJ2-6 | TRBV7-9 | . | once | TGTGCCAGCCACCCCAGGGACAACCGTATCCGGGCCAACGTCCTGACTTTC | CASHPRDNRIRANVLTF
TRBJ2-7 | TRBV5-1 | TRBD1 | once | TGCGCCAGCAGCTTGGGGACAGGGGTAGGATACGAGCAGTACTTC | CASSLGTGVGYEQYF
TRBJ2-3 | TRBV27 | TRBD2 | . | TGTGCCAGCAGTTTACCTAGCGGGAGTGGAACAGATACGCAGTATTTT | CASSLPSGSGTDTQYF
TRBJ1-4 | TRBV2 | TRBD1 | . | TGTGCCAATAACAGGGGACGTGAGGAAAAACTGTTTTTT | CANNRGREEKLFF
TRBJ1-5 | TRBV12-3/TRBV12-4 | TRBD1 | . | TGTGCCAGCAGTTTTGAGGGGGCTGATCAGCCCCAGCATTTT | CASSFEGADQPQHF
TRBJ2-1 | TRBV27 | TRBD2 | . | TGTGCCAGGCAGAAGCTAGCGGGGGGCAATGAGCAGTTCTTC | CARQKLAGGNEQFF
TRBJ2-3 | TRBV7-6 | . | few | TGTGCCAGCAGCCCCGCTCGGGATACGCAGTATTTT | CASSPARDTQYF
TRBJ2-1 | TRBV12-3/TRBV12-4 | . | . | TGTGCCAGCAGTTGGGACAATTGGAGGGAGCAGTTCTTC | CASSWDNWREQFF
TRBJ2-7 | TRBV5-1 | . | . | TGCGCCAGCGGAGAAGACTCCTACGAGCAGTACTTC | CASGEDSYEQYF
TRBJ2-5 | TRBV20-1 | . | few | TGCAGTGCTAGGGCCTGGCAGGATCAAGAGACCCAGTACTTC | CSARAWQDQETQYF
TRBJ2-5 | TRBV5-1 | . | . | TGCGCCAGCAGCCCCCGAGTCGGGGATATAGAGACCCAGTACTTC | CASSPRVGDIETQYF
TRBJ2-7 | TRBV20-1 | . | . | TGCAGTGCCGCAAGAGGTCGACAGAACTACGAGCAGTACTTC | CSAARGRQNYEQYF
TRBJ2-3 | TRBV20-1 | TRBD2 | . | TGCAGTGCTCCACCCCTAGCGGGAGCTACAGATACGCAGTATTTT | CSAPPLAGATDTQYF
TRBJ2-7 | TRBV28 | . | . | TGTGCCAGCAGCCCTGACGCTTTCTCCTACGAGCAGTACTTC | CASSPDAFSYEQYF
TRBJ2-1 | TRBV6-5 | . | . | TGTGCCAGCAGTTACTCGCCTCGATACAATGAGCAGTTCTTC | CASSYSPRYNEQFF
TRBJ1-2 | TRBV10-3 | . | . | TGTGCCATCAGTCCCCTTGGGGCGGAGTTCTATGGCTACACCTTC | CAISPLGAEFYGYTF
TRBJ1-2 | TRBV4-2 | TRBD1 | . | TGTGTCAGCAGCCAGGGACAGGGCTCTAACTATGGCTACACCTTC | CVSSQGQGSNYGYTF